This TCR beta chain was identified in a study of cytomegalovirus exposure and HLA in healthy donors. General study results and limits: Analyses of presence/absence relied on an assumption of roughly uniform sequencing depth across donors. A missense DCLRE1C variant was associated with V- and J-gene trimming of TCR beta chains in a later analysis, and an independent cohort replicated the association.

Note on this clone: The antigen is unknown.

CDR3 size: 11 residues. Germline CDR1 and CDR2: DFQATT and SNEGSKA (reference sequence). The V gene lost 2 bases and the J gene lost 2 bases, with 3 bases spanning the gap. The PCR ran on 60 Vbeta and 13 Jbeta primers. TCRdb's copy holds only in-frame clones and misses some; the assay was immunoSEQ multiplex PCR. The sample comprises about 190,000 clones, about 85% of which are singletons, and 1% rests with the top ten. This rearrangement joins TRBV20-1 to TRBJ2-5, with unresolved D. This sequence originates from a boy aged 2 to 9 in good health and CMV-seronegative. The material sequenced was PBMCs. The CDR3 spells CSARSQETQYF. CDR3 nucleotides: TGCAGTGCTAGATCTCAAGAGACCCAGTACTTC.